A selection of T cell receptor beta chains follows, all from one sample in a study of blood T cell repertoires in COVID-19. The repertoire was sequenced with immunoSEQ multiplex PCR; TCRdb's copy has only in-frame clones and lacks some. The sample lists over 200,000 clones; about four fifths were seen once. Source material: PBMCs or T cells enriched from blood (not recorded which). All receptors come from a woman in her thirties or forties who had recovered from COVID-19. The CDR3 runs from the conserved cysteine through the conserved F or W.

v_call | cdr3_aa
TRBV11-3 | CASSSAGVGETQYF
TRBV7-6 | CASSLAGGPSGNTIYF
TRBV7-2 | CASSLGLAGAPWKETQYF
TRBV12-5 | CASGPGATNIQYF
TRBV5-4 | CASSSLAGGGTDTQYF
TRBV2 | CASRPGTGASNEQFF
TRBV25-1 | CASSALNTEAFF
TRBV9 | CASSVSGNYNEQFF
TRBV11-2 | CASSLIRRDSPLHF
TRBV20-1 | CSASLAGVMHEQFF
TRBV6-5 | CASSYSRQTSEYF
TRBV6-6 | CASSDIPQGKNTEAFF
TRBV30 | CAWGLTNYGYTF
TRBV10-3 | CAISGTGNSYEQYF
TRBV5-1 | CASTVQGSNEQFF
TRBV11-2 | CASSFRSPGTEAFF
TRBV2 | CASSAAGYEQYF
TRBV20-1 | CSASSTGGWNYGYTF
TRBV9 | CASTGGASGTFSYNEQFF
TRBV28 | CASSLDRANSRANQPQHF
TRBV18 | CASSPQGGNTEAFF
TRBV6-2/TRBV6-3 | CASTPRPLRTSGPRQPGANVLTF
TRBV27 | CATKQGGTQYF
TRBV11-3 | CASSFTGLEKLFF
TRBV5-1 | CASSPDSRNTEAFF
TRBV6-5 | CASRQGSYSPLHF
TRBV7-2 | CASSPDRGRDTEAFF
TRBV12-3/TRBV12-4 | CASARTPRHEQFF
TRBV5-1 | CASSLQGSGADGYTF
TRBV18 | CASSPSTRPPYNEQFF
TRBV19 | CASSMGRGKLGANVLTF
TRBV7-9 | CASSSMGGLTEAFF
TRBV4-1 | CASSQDRVYRTGVSNEQFF
TRBV7-9 | CASSLASATDTQYF
TRBV18 | CASSPTQGGYEQYF
TRBV5-4 | CASSPNGGRGTDTQYF